This T cell receptor (beta chain) was recorded in a study of cytomegalovirus exposure and HLA in healthy donors. Study-level findings and limits: TCR beta V segments were, for the most part, productive about 87% or about 30% of the time in an earlier analysis.

On this clone: Its target is unknown.

V was pared by 1 base and J by 6 bases, with 12 bases between. This CDR3 is built from 14 residues. Looked up from germline, CDR1 is LGHNA and CDR2 is YSLEER. PCR employed 60 Vbeta and 13 Jbeta primers. Here immunoSEQ multiplex PCR was the method, and the copy in TCRdb shows in-frame clones only, minus some. The sample has about 120,000 clones, 70% seen once. The sequenced sample was PBMCs. V and J are TRBV4-3 and TRBJ1-2, with unresolved D. This TCR was recovered from a man aged 25-45 years in good health and CMV-seropositive. CDR3 sequence reads: CASSQAIYSNGYTF. Written as DNA, the CDR3 is TGCGCCAGCAGCCAAGCCATTTACTCAAATGGCTACACCTTC.